This T cell receptor (beta chain) appears in the sequencing data of a study of T-cell reconstitution after alpha-beta-depleted transplantation in children. A library of TCRbeta sequences, prepared with unique molecular identifiers, was generated. One entry per CDR3 protein, called by TCRdb with MiXCR from the PCR reads. This table has 500,000 to 600,000 distinct CDR3 sequences, 32% appearing once. CDR1 is GTSNPN, CDR2 SVGIG, per germline (reference sequence). V lost 4 bases to trimming and J lost 4 bases; unmatched junction nucleotides: 6. The CDR3 is made up of 14 amino acids. The sequenced sample was PBMCs from the stem cell graft donor, obtained from the stem cell graft. This receptor was obtained from a human donor who donated a stem cell graft to a child with aplastic anemia. This chain links TRBV30 with TRBJ1-5; 8 positions match TRBD1. The CDR3 DNA sequence: TGTGCCTGGACCTCGGGACAGGCAAATCAGCCCCAGCATTTT. Its translation: CAWTSGQANQPQHF. Using reference TRBV30 and TRBJ1-5 for the parts outside the CDR3, the full variable domain is SQTIHQWPATLVQPVGSPLSLECTVEGTSNPNLYWYRQAAGRGLQLLFYSVGIGQISSEVPQNLSASRPQDRQFILSSKKLLLSDSGFYLCAWTSGQANQPQHFGDGTRLSIL.